Listed below are T cell receptor beta chains from one sample, sequenced in a study of identical twins. TCRdb reprocessed the 5' RACE reads with MiXCR, giving one entry per CDR3 protein. The sample shows fewer than 550,000 distinct CDR3 sequences, around 15% of them seen only once. The sample also formed part of further work on yellow fever vaccine responses in identical twins.

Source material: CD4+ T cells sorted from blood. These receptors all come from a woman in her late teens or twenties in good health. CDR3s include the opening cysteine and the closing phenylalanine or tryptophan. The order of the fields is V gene, clone size, D gene, J gene, CDR3 DNA, CDR3 protein. D genes are given only for firm matches. Part of the rows lack a size; the others show once, few, many or a class for expanded clones.

>TRBV4-1|few|NA|TRBJ2-6
TGCGCCAGCAGCCAAGTAGGAGGGGCCAACGTCCTGACTTTC
CASSQVGGANVLTF
>TRBV28|many|NA|TRBJ2-7
TGTGCCAGCAGTCTATCGGGGTACGAGCAGTACTTC
CASSLSGYEQYF
>TRBV12-3/TRBV12-4|few|TRBD1|TRBJ2-1
TGTGCCAGCAGGGGGACAGGGGGCTATTTTGAGCAGTTCTTC
CASRGTGGYFEQFF
>TRBV5-6|NA|NA|TRBJ2-1
TGTGCCAGCAGCCCAAGGCGATTATTAAGCTCCTACAATGAGCAGTTCTTC
CASSPRRLLSSYNEQFF
>TRBV4-1|NA|NA|TRBJ2-3
TGCGCCAGCAGCCAGCGGGCGCCCACAGATACGCAGTATTTT
CASSQRAPTDTQYF
>TRBV6-1|many|TRBD2|TRBJ2-1
TGTGCCAGCAGTCAGGGACTAGCGGGTATCGAGCAGTTCTTC
CASSQGLAGIEQFF
>TRBV7-2|NA|TRBD2|TRBJ2-3
TGTGCCAGCAGCCAGCGGGGGGACTATACGCAGTATTTT
CASSQRGDYTQYF
>TRBV5-6|NA|TRBD1|TRBJ1-1
TGTGCCAGCAGCTTGCCGGGACAGGGGGTTCGCACTGAAGCTTTCTTT
CASSLPGQGVRTEAFF
>TRBV14|NA|NA|TRBJ2-4
TGTGCCAGCAGCCACCTGAGCGGCACAAACATTCAGTACTTC
CASSHLSGTNIQYF
>TRBV20-1|NA|TRBD2|TRBJ2-5
TGCAGTGCTAGTCCTAGCGGGATTCGGGAGACCCAGTACTTC
CSASPSGIRETQYF
>TRBV6-5|many|NA|TRBJ2-5
TGTGCCAGCACAAACCAACAGGGGACCCAGTACTTC
CASTNQQGTQYF
>TRBV15|NA|TRBD2|TRBJ2-7
TGTGCCACCAGCAGCAACAGCGGGATCGAGCAGTACTTC
CATSSNSGIEQYF
>TRBV14|few|NA|TRBJ2-1
TGTGCCAGCAGCCAAGATCGGTTTCTACTTGAGCAGTTCTTC
CASSQDRFLLEQFF
>TRBV28|NA|TRBD1|TRBJ2-3
TGTGCCAGCAGTAGGGCCGTGGGGACAGGGTTGTCAGATACGCAGTATTTT
CASSRAVGTGLSDTQYF
>TRBV5-1|NA|NA|TRBJ2-6
TGCGCCAGCAGCCCGACAGCTTCTGGGGCCAACGTCCTGACTTTC
CASSPTASGANVLTF
>TRBV7-9|few|NA|TRBJ2-4
TGTGCCAGCAGCGGGGGGTCTCCGCCAAACATTCAGTACTTC
CASSGGSPPNIQYF
>TRBV6-1|few|TRBD2|TRBJ2-2
TGTGCCAGCAGGGAACGCGGGGGGTCGAACACCGGGGAGCTGTTTTTT
CASRERGGSNTGELFF
>TRBV20-1|few|TRBD1|TRBJ2-5
TGCAGTGCAACCGGGACAGGCCAAGAGACCCAGTACTTC
CSATGTGQETQYF
>TRBV5-1|NA|NA|TRBJ2-3
TGCGCCAGCAGCCCGACTGGGGGGACGATTAGCACAGATACGCAGTATTTT
CASSPTGGTISTDTQYF
>TRBV18|NA|TRBD1|TRBJ1-2
TGTGCCAGCTCACCCCGGACAGGGGGCAACTATGGCTACACCTTC
CASSPRTGGNYGYTF
>TRBV15|NA|TRBD1|TRBJ2-7
TGTGCCACCAGCAGAGGACAGGGACCCTACGAGCAGTACTTC
CATSRGQGPYEQYF
>TRBV29-1|NA|NA|TRBJ2-7
TGCAGCGTTGTAGGGCCGAGCTCCTACGAGCAGTACTTC
CSVVGPSSYEQYF
>TRBV14|few|NA|TRBJ1-6
TGTGCCAGCAGCGCGCTGGACGGGGAAAATTCACCCCTCCACTTT
CASSALDGENSPLHF
>TRBV29-1|many|TRBD1|TRBJ2-3
TGCAGCCTCCAGGGGACAGGAGCTAGCACAGATACGCAGTATTTT
CSLQGTGASTDTQYF
>TRBV6-1|NA|TRBD1|TRBJ2-2
TGTGCCAGCAGTAGGGGGCTGAACACCGGGGAGCTGTTTTTT
CASSRGLNTGELFF
>TRBV5-1|NA|NA|TRBJ2-2
TGCGCCAGCAGCTCCGGGGGGCCGAACACCGGGGAGCTGTTTTTT
CASSSGGPNTGELFF
>TRBV18|NA|NA|TRBJ1-6
TGTGCCAGCTCACCCGAAAATTCACCCCTCCACTTT
CASSPENSPLHF
>TRBV28|NA|NA|TRBJ2-2
TGTGCCAGCGGGCCGAAGAGGAACACCGGGGAGCTGTTTTTT
CASGPKRNTGELFF
>TRBV29-1|many|TRBD2|TRBJ2-1
TGCAGCGCCAGGACTAGCGCCTACAATGAGCAGTTCTTC
CSARTSAYNEQFF
>TRBV7-8|NA|NA|TRBJ1-1
TGTGCCAGCAGCATACCCGGAGGGACAACCACTGAAGCTTTCTTT
CASSIPGGTTTEAFF
>TRBV7-8|many|TRBD1|TRBJ2-3
TGTGCCAGCAGCTCAAGTCTTTACCGGGACAGTGAAACAGATACGCAGTATTTT
CASSSSLYRDSETDTQYF
>TRBV6-6|NA|NA|TRBJ2-1
TGTGCCACCCAGGGGTATGGTTTAAATGAGCAGTTCTTC
CATQGYGLNEQFF
>TRBV20-1|NA|NA|TRBJ1-2
TGCAGTGCCCGGGCCTCAATCATGGGCGTTGGCTACACCTTC
CSARASIMGVGYTF
>TRBV20-1|few|TRBD2|TRBJ2-5
TGCAGTGCTACAGGGACTAGGGGGGTAGCGGGAGTCTTGGAGACCCAGTACTTC
CSATGTRGVAGVLETQYF
>TRBV28|few|TRBD1|TRBJ2-1
TGTGCCAGCAGTACCCCGACAGGGCCACGGTCGTACAATGAGCAGTTCTTC
CASSTPTGPRSYNEQFF